This entry features one T cell receptor (beta chain) sequence. Its cognate antigen is unknown. PCR amplification relied on 60 Vbeta primers (plus 13 Jbeta primers). The repertoire was sequenced with immunoSEQ multiplex PCR; TCRdb's copy has only in-frame clones and lacks some. Of 140,000 or so clones detected, approximately 74% appear once; the ten largest clones hold 4.3%. The sample originates from a study of cytomegalovirus exposure and HLA in healthy donors. About the research overall: Out of approximately 400 genotyped donors, 81% belonged to the Caucasian-associated ancestry cluster. Findings and caveats of the study: The CMV antigen specificity of a few CMV-associated chains was confirmed through in vitro analysis.

V was pared by 0 bases and J by 4 bases, with 9 bases between. In germline, CDR1 is ENHRY, CDR2 SYGVKD. The CDR3 length is 14 residues. The chain is built from TRBV10-3 and TRBJ1-2; the D gene is possibly TRBD1 (5 bases). Sequences were obtained from PBMCs. The source is a man between 18 and 29 years old in good health and CMV-seropositive. The CDR3 DNA is TGTGCCATCAGTGAGTCTGTGACAGCCTATGGCTACACCTTC. Encoded protein: CAISESVTAYGYTF.